One sample yielded the 9 T cell receptor beta chains listed below, sequenced in a study of cytomegalovirus exposure and HLA in healthy donors. The PCR was carried out with 60 Vbeta primers and 13 Jbeta primers. Sequencing was performed with immunoSEQ multiplex PCR; in TCRdb, only in-frame clones are kept and a portion is missing. Among 95,000 to 150,000 clones listed, 50% to 75% were seen once. Specimen: PBMCs. The receptors come from a woman between 35 and 50 years old in good health and CMV-seropositive.

This clone turned up a few times. This sequence joins TRBV19 and TRBJ1-1, with unresolved D. The V gene's germline CDR1 is LNHDA and CDR2 SQIVND (reference sequence). The CDR3 extends over 12 amino acids. Trimming cost V 8 bases and J 7 bases, with 14 bases left between them. The CDR3 DNA sequence: TGTGCCAGTTCGGAGGGATTAAGTGAAGCTTTCTTT. Translating gives CASSEGLSEAFF.

The chain uses TRBV2 and TRBJ2-1; 13 bases agree with TRBD2. The CDR3 extends over 15 amino acids. Trimming at V came to 6 bases and at J to 6 bases, leaving 5 bases not matched to a gene. Germline CDR1 is SNHLY and CDR2 is FYNNEI. CDR3 DNA: TGTGCCAGCAGCCCTACTAGCGGGGGGGCCAATGAGCAGTTCTTC. It specifies CASSPTSGGANEQFF.

The sample holds a few counts of this clone. This sequence joins TRBV6-1 and TRBJ1-2; TRBD1 is a possible D gene (5 bases). CDR3 size: 12 residues. Trimming cost V 0 bases and J 8 bases, with 7 bases left between them. Germline values: CDR1 MNHNS, CDR2 SASEGT. CDR3 amino acids: CASSEAGVGYTF. The CDR3 region has the DNA TGTGCCAGCAGTGAAGCAGGGGTCGGCTACACCTTC.

V gene TRBV7-9 combines with J gene TRBJ1-1; D ambiguous. The V gene's germline CDR1 is SEHNR and CDR2 FQNEAQ (reference sequence). This CDR3 has 15 amino acids. V shed 5 bases and J shed 3 bases, with 16 bases lying between them. The DNA of the CDR3 is TGTGCCAGCAGCCCCGGAGGGAGGTGGGACACTGAAGCTTTCTTT. Translated, it gives CASSPGGRWDTEAFF.

The rearrangement joins TRBV7-3 to TRBJ2-6, with a possible D match to TRBD2 (8 bases). The germline V gene encodes CDR1 SGHTA and CDR2 FQGTGA. CDR3 length equals 18 residues. V was pared by 3 bases and J by 0 bases, with 15 bases between. CDR3 nucleotide sequence: TGTGCCAGCAGCTTTAGCGGGACAGCCTCCTCTGGGGCCAACGTCCTGACTTTC. It is translated as CASSFSGTASSGANVLTF.

The V and J genes are TRBV9 and TRBJ2-7; 10 bases map to TRBD2. CDR3 length: 14 amino acids. J gave up 6 bases and V 7 bases, and 10 bases lay outside the gene matches. The V gene's germline CDR1 is SGDLS and CDR2 YYNGEE. The CDR3 is CASGWEAGGGEQYF. The CDR3 DNA reads TGTGCCAGCGGATGGGAAGCGGGAGGGGGCGAGCAGTACTTC. The variable domain in full, completed from reference TRBV9 and TRBJ2-7, reads DSGVTQTPKHLITATGQRVTLRCSPRSGDLSVYWYQQSLDQGLQFLIQYYNGEERAKGNILERFSAQQFPDLHSELNLSSLELGDSALYFCASGWEAGGGEQYFGPGTRLTVT.

This clone came up a few times. The chain carries TRBV11-3 and TRBJ2-2; TRBD2 agrees at 12 bases. The CDR3 loop spans 16 amino acids. With 0 bases clipped from V and 6 bases from J, the junction kept 2 bases outside the gene matches. Germline lookup yields CDR1 SGHNT and CDR2 YENEEA. The CDR3 DNA sequence: TGTGCCAGCAGCTTAGATCTAGCGGGGGGGCCCGGGGAGCTGTTTTTT. Amino acids: CASSLDLAGGPGELFF. Supplemented by reference TRBV11-3 and TRBJ2-2, the full variable domain reads EAGVVQSPRYKIIEKKQPVAFWCNPISGHNTLYWYLQNLGQGPELLIRYENEEAVDDSQLPKDRFSAERLKGVDSTLKIQPAELGDSAVYLCASSLDLAGGPGELFFGEGSRLTVL.

As concerns this clone: Other DNA sequences from this sample encode an identical CDR3 as well. V gene TRBV6-1 combines with J gene TRBJ2-5, with 13 bases identical to TRBD2. The DNA end lines up better with TRBJ2-7; the J call may be wrong. The CDR3 length is 15 residues. Per the germline V gene, CDR1 is MNHNS and CDR2 is SASEGT. In nucleotides, the CDR3 is TGTGCCAGCAGTGAAGGGACTAGCGGGAGTTACGAGCAGTACTTC. Amino acid sequence: CASSEGTSGSYEQYF.

Only a few counts were recorded for this clone. The rearrangement links TRBV5-6 to TRBJ2-7; 9 bases are shared with TRBD2. CDR3 size: 16 residues. Germline V gives CDR1 SGHDT, CDR2 YYEEEE. V lost 2 bases and J lost 4; bases outside the gene matches: 10. The CDR3 protein is CASSLVISGSVYEQYF. The CDR3 DNA is TGTGCCAGCAGCTTAGTGATTAGCGGGAGCGTTTACGAGCAGTACTTC.